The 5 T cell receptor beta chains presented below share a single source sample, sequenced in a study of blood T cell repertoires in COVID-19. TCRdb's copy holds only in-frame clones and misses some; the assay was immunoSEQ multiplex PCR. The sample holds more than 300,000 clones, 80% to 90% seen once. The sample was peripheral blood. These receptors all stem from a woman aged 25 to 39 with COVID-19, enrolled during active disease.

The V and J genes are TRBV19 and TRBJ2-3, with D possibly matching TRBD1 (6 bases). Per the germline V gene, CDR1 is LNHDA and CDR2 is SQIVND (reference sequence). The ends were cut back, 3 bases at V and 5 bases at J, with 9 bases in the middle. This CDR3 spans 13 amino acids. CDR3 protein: CASSIPGVDTQYF. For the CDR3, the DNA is TGTGCCAGTAGTATCCCAGGGGTAGATACGCAGTATTTT.

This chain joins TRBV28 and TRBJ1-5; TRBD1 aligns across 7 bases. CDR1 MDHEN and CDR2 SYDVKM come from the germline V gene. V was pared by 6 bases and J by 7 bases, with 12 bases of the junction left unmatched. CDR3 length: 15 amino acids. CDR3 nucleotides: TGTGCCAGCAGAGACAGGGTAAGGGAACGGCAGCCCCAGCATTTT. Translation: CASRDRVRERQPQHF.

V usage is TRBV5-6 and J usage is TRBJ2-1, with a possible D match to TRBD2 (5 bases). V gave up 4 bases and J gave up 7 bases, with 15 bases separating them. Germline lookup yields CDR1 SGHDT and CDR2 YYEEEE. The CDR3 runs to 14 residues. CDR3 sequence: CASSRTGLPNEQFF. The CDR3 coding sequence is TGTGCCAGCAGCCGGACTGGGCTTCCTAATGAGCAGTTCTTC.

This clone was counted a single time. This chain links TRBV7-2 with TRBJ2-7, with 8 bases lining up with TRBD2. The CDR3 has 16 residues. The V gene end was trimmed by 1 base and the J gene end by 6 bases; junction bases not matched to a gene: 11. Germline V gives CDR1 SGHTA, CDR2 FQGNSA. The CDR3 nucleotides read TGTGCCAGCAGCTTAGGTTTTAGCGGGAAATTTGGCGAGCAGTACTTC. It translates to CASSLGFSGKFGEQYF.

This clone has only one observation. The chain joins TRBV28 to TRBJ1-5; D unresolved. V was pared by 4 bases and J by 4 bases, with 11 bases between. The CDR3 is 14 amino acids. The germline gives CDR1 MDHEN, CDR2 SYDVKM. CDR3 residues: CASSYPGLNQPQHF. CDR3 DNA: TGTGCCAGCAGTTATCCAGGACTAAATCAGCCCCAGCATTTT. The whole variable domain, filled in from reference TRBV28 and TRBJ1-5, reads DVKVTQSSRYLVKRTGEKVFLECVQDMDHENMFWYRQDPGLGLRLIYFSYDVKMKEKGDIPEGYSVSREKKERFSLILESASTNQTSMYLCASSYPGLNQPQHFGDGTRLSIL.